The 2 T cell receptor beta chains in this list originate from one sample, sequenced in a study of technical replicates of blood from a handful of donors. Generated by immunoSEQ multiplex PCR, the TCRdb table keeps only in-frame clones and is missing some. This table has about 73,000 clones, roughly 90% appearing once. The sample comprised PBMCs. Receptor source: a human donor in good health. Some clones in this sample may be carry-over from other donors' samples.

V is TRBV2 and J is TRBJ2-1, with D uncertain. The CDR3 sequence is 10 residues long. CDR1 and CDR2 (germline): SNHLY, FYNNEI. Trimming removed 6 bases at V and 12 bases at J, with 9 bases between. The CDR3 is CASSESRQFF. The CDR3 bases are TGTGCCAGCAGCGAATCCAGGCAGTTCTTC.

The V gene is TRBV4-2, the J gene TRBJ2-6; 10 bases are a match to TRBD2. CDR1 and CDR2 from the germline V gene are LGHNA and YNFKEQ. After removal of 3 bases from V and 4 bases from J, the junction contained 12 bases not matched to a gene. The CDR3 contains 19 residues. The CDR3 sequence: CASSQDGLAARRGANVLTF. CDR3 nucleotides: TGTGCCAGCAGCCAGGATGGACTAGCGGCCAGGCGAGGGGCCAACGTCCTGACTTTC.